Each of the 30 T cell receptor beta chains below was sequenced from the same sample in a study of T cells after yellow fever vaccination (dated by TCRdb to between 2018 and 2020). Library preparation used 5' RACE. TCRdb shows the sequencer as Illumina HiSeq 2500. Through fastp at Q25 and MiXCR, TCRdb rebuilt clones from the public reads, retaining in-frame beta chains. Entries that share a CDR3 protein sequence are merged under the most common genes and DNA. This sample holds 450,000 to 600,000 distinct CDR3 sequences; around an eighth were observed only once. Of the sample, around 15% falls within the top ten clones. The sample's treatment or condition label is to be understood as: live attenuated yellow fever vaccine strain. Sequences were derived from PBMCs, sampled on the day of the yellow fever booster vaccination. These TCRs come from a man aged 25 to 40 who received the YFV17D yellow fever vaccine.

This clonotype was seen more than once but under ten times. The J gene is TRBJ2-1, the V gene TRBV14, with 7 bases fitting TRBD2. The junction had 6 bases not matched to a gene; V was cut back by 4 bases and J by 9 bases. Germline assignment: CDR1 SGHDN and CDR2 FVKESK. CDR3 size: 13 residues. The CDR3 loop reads CASSRGSGIEQFF. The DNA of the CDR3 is TGTGCCAGCAGCCGAGGCAGCGGGATTGAGCAGTTCTTC.

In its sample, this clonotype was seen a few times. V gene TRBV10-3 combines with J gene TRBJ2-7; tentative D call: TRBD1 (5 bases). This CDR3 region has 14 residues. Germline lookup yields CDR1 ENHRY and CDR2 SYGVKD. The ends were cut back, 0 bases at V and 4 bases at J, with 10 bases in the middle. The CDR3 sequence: CAISESVRAYEQYF. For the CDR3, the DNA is TGTGCCATCAGTGAGTCGGTCAGGGCTTACGAGCAGTACTTC.

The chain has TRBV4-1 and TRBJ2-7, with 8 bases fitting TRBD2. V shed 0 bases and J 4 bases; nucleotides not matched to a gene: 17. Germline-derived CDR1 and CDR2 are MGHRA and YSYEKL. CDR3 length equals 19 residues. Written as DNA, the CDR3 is TGCGCCAGCAGCCAAGATTTGCAGCGCAGTTGGCGGGAGGTTTACGAGCAGTACTTC. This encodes CASSQDLQRSWREVYEQYF.

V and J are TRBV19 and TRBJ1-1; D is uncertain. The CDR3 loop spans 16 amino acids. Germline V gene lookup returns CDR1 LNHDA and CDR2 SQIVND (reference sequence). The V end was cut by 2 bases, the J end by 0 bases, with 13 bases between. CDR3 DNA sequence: TGTGCCAGTAGTATATTGGCAGGAGGGATGAACACTGAAGCTTTCTTT. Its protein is CASSILAGGMNTEAFF.

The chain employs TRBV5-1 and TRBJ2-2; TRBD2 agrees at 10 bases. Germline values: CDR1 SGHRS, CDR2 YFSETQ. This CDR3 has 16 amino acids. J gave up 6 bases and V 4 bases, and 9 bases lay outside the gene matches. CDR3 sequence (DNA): TGCGCCAGCAGCCACCCTAGCGGGAGATTCGCCGGGGAGCTGTTTTTT. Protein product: CASSHPSGRFAGELFF.

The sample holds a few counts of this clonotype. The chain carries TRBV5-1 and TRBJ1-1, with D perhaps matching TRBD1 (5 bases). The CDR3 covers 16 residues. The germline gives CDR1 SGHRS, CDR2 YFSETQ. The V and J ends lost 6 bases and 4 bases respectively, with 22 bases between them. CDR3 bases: TGCGCCAGCACCAATGCTTACACTGCAGGGAGCACTGAAGCTTTCTTT. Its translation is CASTNAYTAGSTEAFF.

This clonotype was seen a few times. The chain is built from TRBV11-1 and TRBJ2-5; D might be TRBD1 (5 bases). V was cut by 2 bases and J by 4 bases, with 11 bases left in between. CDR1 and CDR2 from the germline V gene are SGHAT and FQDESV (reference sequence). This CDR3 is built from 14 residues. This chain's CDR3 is CASSLKRGGETQYF. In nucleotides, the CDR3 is TGTGCCAGCAGCTTAAAAAGGGGCGGAGAGACCCAGTACTTC.

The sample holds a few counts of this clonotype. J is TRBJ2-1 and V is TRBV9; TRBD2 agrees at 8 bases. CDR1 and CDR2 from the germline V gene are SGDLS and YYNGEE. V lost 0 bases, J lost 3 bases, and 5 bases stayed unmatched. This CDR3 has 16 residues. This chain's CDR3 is CASSVEPGLGYNEQFF. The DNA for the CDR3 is TGTGCCAGCAGCGTAGAACCGGGACTAGGCTACAATGAGCAGTTCTTC.

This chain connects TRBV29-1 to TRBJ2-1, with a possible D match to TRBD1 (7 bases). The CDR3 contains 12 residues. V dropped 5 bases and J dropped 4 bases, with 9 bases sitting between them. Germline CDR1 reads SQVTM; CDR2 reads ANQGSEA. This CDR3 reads CSVQGGYNEQFF. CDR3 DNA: TGCAGCGTTCAGGGGGGTTACAATGAGCAGTTCTTC.

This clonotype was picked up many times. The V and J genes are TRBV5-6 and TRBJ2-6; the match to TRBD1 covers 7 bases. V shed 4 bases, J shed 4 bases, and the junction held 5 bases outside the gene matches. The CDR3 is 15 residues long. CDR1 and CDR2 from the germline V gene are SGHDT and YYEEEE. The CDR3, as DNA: TGTGCCAGCAGCACTACAGGGGCCGGGGCCAACGTCCTGACTTTC. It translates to CASSTTGAGANVLTF.

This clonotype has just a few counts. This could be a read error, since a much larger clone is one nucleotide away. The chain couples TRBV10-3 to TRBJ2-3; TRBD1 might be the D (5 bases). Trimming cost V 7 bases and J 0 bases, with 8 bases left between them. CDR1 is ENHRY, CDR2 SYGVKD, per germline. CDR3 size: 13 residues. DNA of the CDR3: TGTGCCATCAAAGGGGCTAGCACAGATACGCAGTATTTT. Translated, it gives CAIKGASTDTQYF.

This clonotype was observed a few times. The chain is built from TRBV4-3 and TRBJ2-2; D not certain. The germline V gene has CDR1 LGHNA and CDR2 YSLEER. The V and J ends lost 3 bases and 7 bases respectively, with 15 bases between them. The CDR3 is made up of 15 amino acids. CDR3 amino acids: CASSQALSSVGELFF. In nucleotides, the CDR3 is TGCGCCAGCAGCCAGGCCCTCTCCTCCGTCGGGGAGCTGTTTTTT.

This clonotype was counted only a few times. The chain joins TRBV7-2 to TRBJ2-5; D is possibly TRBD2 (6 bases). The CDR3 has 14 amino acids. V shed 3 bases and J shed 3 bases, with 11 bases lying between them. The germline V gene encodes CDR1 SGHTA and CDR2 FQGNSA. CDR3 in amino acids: CASSFGGMKETQYF. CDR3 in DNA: TGTGCCAGCAGCTTCGGAGGGATGAAAGAGACCCAGTACTTC. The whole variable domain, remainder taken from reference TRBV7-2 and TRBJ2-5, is GAGVSQSPSNKVTEKGKDVELRCDPISGHTALYWYRQSLGQGLEFLIYFQGNSAPDKSGLPSDRFSAERTGGSVSTLTIQRTQQEDSAVYLCASSFGGMKETQYFGPGTRLLVL.

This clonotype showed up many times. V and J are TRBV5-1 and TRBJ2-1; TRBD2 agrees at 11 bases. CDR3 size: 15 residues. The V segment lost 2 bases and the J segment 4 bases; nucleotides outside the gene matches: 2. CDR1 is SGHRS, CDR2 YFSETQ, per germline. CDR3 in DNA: TGCGCCAGCAGCTTACTAGCGGGAGAGTACAATGAGCAGTTCTTC. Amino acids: CASSLLAGEYNEQFF.

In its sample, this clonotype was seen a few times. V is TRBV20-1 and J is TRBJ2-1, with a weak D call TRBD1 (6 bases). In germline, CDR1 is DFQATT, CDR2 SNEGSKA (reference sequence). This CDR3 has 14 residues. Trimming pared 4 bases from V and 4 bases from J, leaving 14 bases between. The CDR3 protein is CSAKAAGEYNEQFF. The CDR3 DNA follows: TGCAGTGCTAAGGCGGCAGGGGAGTACAATGAGCAGTTCTTC.

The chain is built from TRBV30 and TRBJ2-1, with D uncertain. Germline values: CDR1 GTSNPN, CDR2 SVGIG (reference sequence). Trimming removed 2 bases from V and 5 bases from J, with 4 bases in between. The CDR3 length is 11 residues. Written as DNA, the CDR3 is TGTGCCTGGAGTTGGAACAATGAGCAGTTCTTC. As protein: CAWSWNNEQFF. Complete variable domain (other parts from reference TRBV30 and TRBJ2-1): SQTIHQWPATLVQPVGSPLSLECTVEGTSNPNLYWYRQAAGRGLQLLFYSVGIGQISSEVPQNLSASRPQDRQFILSSKKLLLSDSGFYLCAWSWNNEQFFGPGTRLTVL.

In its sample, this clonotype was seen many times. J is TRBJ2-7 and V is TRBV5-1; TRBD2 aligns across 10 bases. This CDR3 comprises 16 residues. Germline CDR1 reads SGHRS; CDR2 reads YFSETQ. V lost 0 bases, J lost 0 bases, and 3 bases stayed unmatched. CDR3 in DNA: TGCGCCAGCAGCTTGGATACTAGCGGGACCTCCTACGAGCAGTACTTC. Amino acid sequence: CASSLDTSGTSYEQYF.

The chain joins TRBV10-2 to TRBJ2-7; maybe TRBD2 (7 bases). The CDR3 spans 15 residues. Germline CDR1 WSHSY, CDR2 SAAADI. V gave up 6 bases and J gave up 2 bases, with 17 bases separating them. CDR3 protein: CASRGGARNPYEQYF. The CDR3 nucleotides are TGCGCCAGCAGGGGGGGGGCGAGGAACCCCTACGAGCAGTACTTC.

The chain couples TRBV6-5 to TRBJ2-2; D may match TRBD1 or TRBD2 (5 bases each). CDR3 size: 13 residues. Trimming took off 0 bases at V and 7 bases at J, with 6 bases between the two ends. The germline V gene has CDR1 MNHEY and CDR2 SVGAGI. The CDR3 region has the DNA TGTGCCAGCAGTTACTCGAGGGGCGGGGAGCTGTTTTTT. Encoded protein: CASSYSRGGELFF.

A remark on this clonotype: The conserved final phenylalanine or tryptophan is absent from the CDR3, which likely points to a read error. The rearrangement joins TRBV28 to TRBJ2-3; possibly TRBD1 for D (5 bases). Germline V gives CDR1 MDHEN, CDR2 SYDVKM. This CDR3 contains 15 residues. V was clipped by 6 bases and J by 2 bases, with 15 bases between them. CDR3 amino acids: CASRRRDGATDTQYL. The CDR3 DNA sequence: TGTGCCAGCAGGAGAAGGGATGGGGCCACAGATACGCAGTATCTT.

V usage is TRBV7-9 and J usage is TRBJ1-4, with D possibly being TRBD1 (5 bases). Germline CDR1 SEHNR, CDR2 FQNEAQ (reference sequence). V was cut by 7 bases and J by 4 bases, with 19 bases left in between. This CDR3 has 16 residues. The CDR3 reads CASNRAGTDINEKLFF. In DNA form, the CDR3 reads TGTGCCAGCAACCGCGCCGGGACGGATATTAATGAAAAACTGTTTTTT.

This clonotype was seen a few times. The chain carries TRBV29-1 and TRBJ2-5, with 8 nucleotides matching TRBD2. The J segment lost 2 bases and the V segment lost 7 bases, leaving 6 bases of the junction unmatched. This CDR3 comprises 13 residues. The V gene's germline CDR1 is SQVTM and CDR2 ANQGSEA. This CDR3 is CSARLARQETQYF. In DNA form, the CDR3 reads TGCAGCGCGAGACTAGCGAGACAAGAGACCCAGTACTTC.

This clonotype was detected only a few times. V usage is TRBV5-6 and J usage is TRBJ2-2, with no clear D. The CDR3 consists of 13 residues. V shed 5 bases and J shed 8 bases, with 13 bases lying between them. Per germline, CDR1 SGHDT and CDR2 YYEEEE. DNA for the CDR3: TGTGCCAGCAGGTTATATTCCTCGGGGGAGCTGTTTTTT. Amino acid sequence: CASRLYSSGELFF. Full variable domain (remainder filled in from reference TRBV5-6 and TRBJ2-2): DAGVTQSPTHLIKTRGQQVTLRCSPKSGHDTVSWYQQALGQGPQFIFQYYEEEERQRGNFPDRFSGHQFPNYSSELNVNALLLGDSALYLCASRLYSSGELFFGEGSRLTVL.

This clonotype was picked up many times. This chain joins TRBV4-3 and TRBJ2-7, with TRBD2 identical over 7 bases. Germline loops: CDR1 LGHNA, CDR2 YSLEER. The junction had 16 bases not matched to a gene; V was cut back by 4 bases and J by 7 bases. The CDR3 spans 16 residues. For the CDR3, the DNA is TGCGCCAGCAGCCGAGGGGAGATGACTAGCTCTAGTGAGCAGTACTTC. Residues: CASSRGEMTSSSEQYF.

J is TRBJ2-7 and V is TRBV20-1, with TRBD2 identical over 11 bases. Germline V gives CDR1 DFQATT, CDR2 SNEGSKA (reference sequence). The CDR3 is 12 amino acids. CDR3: CRALLAGGEQYF. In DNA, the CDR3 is TGCAGGGCTCTCCTAGCGGGGGGCGAGCAGTACTTC.

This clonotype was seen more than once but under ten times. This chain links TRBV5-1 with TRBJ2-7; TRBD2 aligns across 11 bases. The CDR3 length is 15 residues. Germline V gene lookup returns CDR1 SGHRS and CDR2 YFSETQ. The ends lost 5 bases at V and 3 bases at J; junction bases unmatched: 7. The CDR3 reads CASRSGLADFYEQYF. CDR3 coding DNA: TGCGCCAGCAGATCGGGACTAGCGGATTTCTACGAGCAGTACTTC.

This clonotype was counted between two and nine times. CDR3 nucleotide sequence: TGTGCCACCAGTGATCCCGACCAGAGTACCGGGGAGCTGTTTTTT. This gives the protein CATSDPDQSTGELFF. V is TRBV24-1 and J is TRBJ2-2; D unclear. The CDR3 length is 15 residues. The V end was cut by 3 bases, the J end by 5 bases, with 12 bases between. Per the germline V gene, CDR1 is KGHDR and CDR2 is SFDVKD.

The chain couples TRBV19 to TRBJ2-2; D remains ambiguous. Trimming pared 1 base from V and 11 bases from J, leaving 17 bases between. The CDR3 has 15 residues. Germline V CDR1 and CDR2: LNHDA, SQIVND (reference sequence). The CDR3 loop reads CASSIGIPALRELFF. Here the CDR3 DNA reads TGTGCCAGTAGTATAGGCATCCCCGCCCTTCGCGAGCTGTTTTTT.

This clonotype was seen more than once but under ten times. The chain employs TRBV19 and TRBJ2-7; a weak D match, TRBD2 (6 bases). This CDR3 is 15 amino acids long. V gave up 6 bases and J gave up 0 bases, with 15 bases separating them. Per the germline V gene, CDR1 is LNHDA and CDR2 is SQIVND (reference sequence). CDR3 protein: CASRASALSSYEQYF. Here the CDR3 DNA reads TGTGCCAGTAGGGCTAGCGCCCTAAGCTCCTACGAGCAGTACTTC.

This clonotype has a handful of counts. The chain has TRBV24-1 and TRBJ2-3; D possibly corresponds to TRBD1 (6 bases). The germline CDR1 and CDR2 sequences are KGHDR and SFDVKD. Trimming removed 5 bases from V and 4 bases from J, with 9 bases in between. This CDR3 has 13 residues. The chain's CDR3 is CATSGQASDTQYF. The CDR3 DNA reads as TGTGCCACCAGTGGACAGGCCTCAGATACGCAGTATTTT.